This note documents a single T cell receptor beta chain sequence. Mismatch with germline at one junction end may stem from a read error. Germline CDR1 reads SGHAT; CDR2 reads FQNNGV. The CDR3 extends over 15 amino acids. Reverse transcription of approximately 500 ng total RNA with a constant-region primer produced TCR beta cDNA. Libraries for TCR beta were built through three nested multiplex PCR rounds, which together made up a slightly modified ARM-PCR procedure. Two initial PCR rounds of around 10 cycles each paired TRBV1-TRBV30 forward primers with a C-beta reverse primer. TCRdb reprocessed the multiplex PCR reads via MiXCR and lists one record per CDR3 protein. Of 30,000 to 40,000 distinct CDR3 sequences in the sample, 70% to 80% were seen once. The data derive from a study of tumor-infiltrating lymphocytes in primary liver carcinoma. For each extraction, RNA and DNA were obtained together from approximately 20-30 mg of unsorted bulk tissue.

The receptor's source is a middle-aged man with primary liver carcinoma and hepatitis B virus infection. The V call is TRBV11-2, the J call TRBJ1-5; tentatively, D is TRBD1 (6 bases). The source material was liver tumor tissue from sampling region 4. Noted subset: tumor region T4, right-lateral pole. For the CDR3, the DNA is TGTGCCAGCAGCTCCGGGTCAGGGGAAAATCAGCCCCAGCACTTC. This encodes CASSSGSGENQPQHF.